This T cell receptor beta chain was identified in a study of T cell repertoires in cytomegalovirus infection. This clonotype came up many times. Its antigen is unidentified. In TCRdb, the reads were re-called with MiXCR into one record per CDR3 protein. The data hold roughly 300,000 distinct CDR3 sequences, with about a quarter observed a single time. V lost 1 base and J lost 7, with 8 bases in between. Looked up from germline, CDR1 is SGHTA and CDR2 is FQGNSA. The CDR3 contains 13 residues. Study observations and caveats: HLA-C-restricted, CMV-specific TCR beta clonotypes were dominant ex vivo. Frequencies of public TCR beta families were cumulated, and this identified carriers of CMV plus the relevant HLA.

The sequencing sample was made of PBMCs. The chain uses TRBV7-2 and TRBJ1-3; D uncertain. The TCR comes from a human donor in good health (CMV status not recorded). Some clones in this sample may be carry-over from other donors' samples. The CDR3 loop reads CASSLGYPNTIYF. In DNA, the CDR3 is TGTGCCAGCAGCTTAGGGTACCCGAACACCATATATTTT.